This T cell receptor (beta chain) was profiled in a study of shared T cell receptors in the human thymus. CDR1 is SGHNT, CDR2 YENEEA, per germline. The CDR3 sequence is 13 residues long. V lost 4 bases to trimming and J lost 5 bases; unmatched junction nucleotides: 4. Libraries were prepared by immunoSEQ multiplex PCR; TCRdb keeps only in-frame clonotypes and omits some of them. The repertoire holds roughly 500,000 clones, with 78% as singletons. This sample was also put to use in a study of human thymus T cells.

The chain combines TRBV11-3 with TRBJ2-7, with 8 bases aligning to TRBD1. This clonotype originated in a boy in the first two years of life with a congenital heart defect. The sequenced sample was thymocytes. For the CDR3, the DNA is TGTGCCAGCAGCTGTGGACAGGGAGACGAGCAGTACTTC. Translating it yields CASSCGQGDEQYF.